Each of the 25 T cell receptor beta chains below was sequenced from the same sample in a study of cytomegalovirus exposure and HLA in healthy donors. The PCR employed 60 Vbeta primers together with 13 Jbeta primers. The method was immunoSEQ multiplex PCR; TCRdb's version includes in-frame clones alone and lacks a portion of them. The table has 150,000 to 200,000 clones, about four fifths seen once. Sequencing was done on a sample of PBMCs. These receptors were collected from a woman aged 18-29 years in good health and CMV-seronegative.

The chain uses TRBV7-9 and TRBJ2-6; 10 bases agree with TRBD1. This CDR3 comprises 17 residues. Looked up from germline, CDR1 is SEHNR and CDR2 is FQNEAQ (reference sequence). Trimming at V came to 2 bases and at J to 4 bases, leaving 5 bases not matched to a gene. CDR3 in DNA: TGTGCCAGCAGCTTAAGGGACAGGGGCCCCGGGGCCAACGTCCTGACTTTC. It specifies CASSLRDRGPGANVLTF.

The chain links TRBV27 to TRBJ2-3; the match to TRBD1 covers 8 bases. The CDR3 is 14 amino acids. In germline, CDR1 is MNHEY, CDR2 SMNVEV (reference sequence). V was clipped by 8 bases and J by 0 bases; unmatched bases: 4. The CDR3 protein is CASRNRGSTDTQYF. The CDR3 bases are TGTGCCAGCCGGAACAGGGGGAGCACAGATACGCAGTATTTT.

On this clone: Other DNA sequences of this sample code for an identical CDR3. The chain recombines TRBV28 with TRBJ2-7; TRBD2 matches at 7 bases. V was clipped by 6 bases and J by 6 bases; unmatched bases: 5. The CDR3 runs 12 residues. Germline V gene sequence: CDR1 MDHEN, CDR2 SYDVKM. The chain's CDR3 is CASSLRGSEQYF. The DNA of the CDR3 is TGTGCCAGCAGCCTGCGGGGGAGCGAGCAGTACTTC.

This chain joins TRBV10-1 and TRBJ2-3; 9 bases agree with TRBD1. The V and J ends lost 2 bases and 2 bases, in that order; junction bases with no gene match: 5. CDR3 length: 16 amino acids. Looked up from germline, CDR1 is WNHNN and CDR2 is SYGVQD (reference sequence). CDR3 region: CASSEGQGPTTDTQYF. The CDR3 coding sequence is TGCGCCAGCAGTGAGGGACAGGGGCCCACCACAGATACGCAGTATTTT.

This chain joins TRBV6-1 and TRBJ2-7; weak D call: TRBD1 (6 bases). Germline CDR1 MNHNS, CDR2 SASEGT. V gave up 11 bases and J gave up 4 bases, with 9 bases separating them. The length of the CDR3 is 10 residues. The CDR3 nucleotides read TGTGCCGAAGGGGGTTACGAGCAGTACGTC. Protein product: CAEGGYEQYV.

The V call is TRBV18, the J call TRBJ1-1; 8 bases agree with TRBD1. Germline assignment: CDR1 KGHSH and CDR2 LQKENI. The CDR3 contains 15 residues. Losses at the gene ends were 3 bases for V and 6 bases for J; bases not matched to a gene: 9. CDR3 sequence: CASSPGQGRNPEAFF. CDR3 nucleotides: TGTGCCAGCTCACCTGGACAGGGAAGGAATCCTGAAGCTTTCTTT.

The chain is built from TRBV7-8 and TRBJ2-7; 12 positions agree with TRBD1. The CDR3 covers 16 residues. Losses at the gene ends were 1 base for V and 7 bases for J; bases not matched to a gene: 8. Germline CDR1 reads SGHVS; CDR2 reads FQNEAQ. The CDR3 spells CASSLGGGQGAQEQYF. In DNA, the CDR3 is TGTGCCAGCAGCTTAGGGGGGGGACAGGGGGCGCAGGAGCAGTACTTC.

The chain is built from TRBV28 and TRBJ2-7; 10 nucleotides align to TRBD2. V trimming: 5 bases; J trimming: 5 bases; junction bases outside the gene matches: 9. Germline loops: CDR1 MDHEN, CDR2 SYDVKM. This CDR3 spans 15 amino acids. The chain's CDR3 is CASSGVWSGRDEQYV. As DNA, the CDR3 is TGTGCCAGCAGTGGGGTTTGGAGCGGGAGGGACGAGCAGTACGTC.

V and J are TRBV30 and TRBJ1-2, with D uncertain. V shed 5 bases and J shed 3 bases, with 13 bases lying between them. Per germline, CDR1 GTSNPN and CDR2 SVGIG (reference sequence). The CDR3 sequence is 13 residues long. The CDR3 DNA follows: TGTGCCTGGGGGCCGTATGGCGACTATGGCTACACCTTC. It encodes CAWGPYGDYGYTF.

This sequence joins TRBV9 and TRBJ2-7; TRBD2 is a possible D gene (6 bases). Germline-derived CDR1 and CDR2 are SGDLS and YYNGEE. This CDR3 is 16 amino acids long. V was cut by 0 bases and J by 7 bases, with 20 bases left in between. The CDR3 nucleotides read TGTGCCAGCAGCGTAGGAGTCGGCGGGGCCTTTGTGGAGCAGTACTTC. It yields the protein CASSVGVGGAFVEQYF.

This chain uses TRBV6-1 with TRBJ2-7; D might be TRBD2 (5 bases). V lost 4 bases to trimming and J lost 5 bases, with 18 bases between them. Germline CDR1 reads MNHNS; CDR2 reads SASEGT. The CDR3 length is 15 residues. CDR3 nucleotides: TGTGCCAGCAGTGGAGAGGGATCGGCAAGCCACGAGCAGTACTTC. Translation gives CASSGEGSASHEQYF.

The genes are TRBV6-5 and TRBJ2-5; weak D call: TRBD2 (5 bases). Germline assignment: CDR1 MNHEY and CDR2 SVGAGI. The CDR3 contains 14 residues. The V end lost 2 bases, the J end lost 3 bases, and 10 bases lay between the germline ends. The CDR3 DNA is TGTGCCAGCAGTTACGAGGGTCAAGAAGAGACCCAGTACTTC. This translates into CASSYEGQEETQYF.

The CDR3 loop reads CASSWPGTGGTEAFF. For the CDR3, the DNA is TGTGCCAGCAGTTGGCCCGGGACAGGGGGGACTGAAGCTTTCTTT. The chain carries TRBV28 and TRBJ1-1; 11 bases line up with TRBD1. The CDR3 contains 15 residues. V dropped 4 bases and J dropped 5; count of bases not matched to a gene: 6. Germline CDR1 MDHEN, CDR2 SYDVKM.

The chain carries TRBV9 and TRBJ2-1, with D hard to call. This CDR3 region has 15 residues. V was shortened by 1 base and J by 5 bases, with 13 bases between the two germline ends. The germline CDR1 and CDR2 sequences are SGDLS and YYNGEE. The DNA for the CDR3 is TGTGCCAGCAGCGTAAGCCCATTAGCTAACAATGAGCAGTTCTTC. Translating it yields CASSVSPLANNEQFF. Complete variable domain (other parts from reference TRBV9 and TRBJ2-1): DSGVTQTPKHLITATGQRVTLRCSPRSGDLSVYWYQQSLDQGLQFLIQYYNGEERAKGNILERFSAQQFPDLHSELNLSSLELGDSALYFCASSVSPLANNEQFFGPGTRLTVL.

V and J are TRBV7-2 and TRBJ1-2, with TRBD1 matching 9 bases. The germline gives CDR1 SGHTA, CDR2 FQGNSA. V shed 5 bases, J shed 6 bases, and the junction held 13 bases outside the gene matches. The CDR3 covers 16 residues. The CDR3 DNA is TGTGCCAGCAGCCTAGGTGGGACAGGGAGGGCGGATGGCTACACCTTC. This encodes CASSLGGTGRADGYTF.

The chain combines TRBV29-1 with TRBJ2-1, with TRBD2 matching 7 bases. The CDR3 has 11 residues. J gave up 10 bases and V 6 bases, and 6 bases lay outside the gene matches. Germline V gives CDR1 SQVTM, CDR2 ANQGSEA. The chain's CDR3 is CSVNPSGEQFF. Here the CDR3 DNA reads TGCAGCGTGAACCCTAGCGGAGAGCAGTTCTTC.

The chain carries TRBV5-1 and TRBJ1-1, with TRBD1 matching 8 bases. The CDR3 is made up of 14 amino acids. From germline, CDR1 is SGHRS and CDR2 YFSETQ. V dropped 1 base and J dropped 5; count of bases not matched to a gene: 4. In DNA, the CDR3 is TGCGCCAGCAGCTTGATCACAGGGGGAACTGAAGCTTTCTTT. This translates into CASSLITGGTEAFF. The full variable domain, rest sourced from reference TRBV5-1 and TRBJ1-1, is KAGVTQTPRYLIKTRGQQVTLSCSPISGHRSVSWYQQTPGQGLQFLFEYFSETQRNKGNFPGRFSGRQFSNSRSEMNVSTLELGDSALYLCASSLITGGTEAFFGQGTRLTVV.

This clone came up a few times. V usage is TRBV4-3 and J usage is TRBJ1-4; no definite D call. The germline CDR1 and CDR2 sequences are LGHNA and YSLEER. The CDR3 runs 14 residues. Trimming left V 0 bases short and J 11 bases short, with 13 bases between. For the CDR3, the DNA is TGCGCCAGCAGCCAAGATGATTCGTCGCGGAAACTGTTTTTT. This gives the protein CASSQDDSSRKLFF.

The V call is TRBV30, the J call TRBJ2-2; no reliable D call. Germline CDR1 reads GTSNPN; CDR2 reads SVGIG (reference sequence). V gave up 2 bases and J gave up 1 base, with 5 bases separating them. The CDR3 spans 13 residues. CDR3 residues: CAWSWQNTGELFF. The CDR3 DNA reads TGTGCCTGGAGTTGGCAGAACACCGGGGAGCTGTTTTTT.

J is TRBJ2-3 and V is TRBV4-3; a weak D match, TRBD2 (6 bases). Germline V gene sequence: CDR1 LGHNA, CDR2 YSLEER. CDR3 size: 15 residues. The V gene lost 3 bases and the J gene lost 3 bases, with 13 bases spanning the gap. CDR3 loop: CASSHGGPGTDTQYF. DNA of the CDR3: TGCGCCAGCAGCCATGGAGGGCCGGGTACAGATACGCAGTATTTT.

This chain connects TRBV27 to TRBJ1-1, with 7 bases that match TRBD1. J gave up 2 bases and V 1 base, and 7 bases lay outside the gene matches. The CDR3 has 16 amino acids. Germline CDR1 reads MNHEY; CDR2 reads SMNVEV (reference sequence). This CDR3 is CASSLYGRGRNTEAFF. Written as DNA, the CDR3 is TGTGCCAGCAGTTTATACGGGAGGGGGCGTAACACTGAAGCTTTCTTT.

The rearrangement uses TRBV5-1 and TRBJ2-6; D is unclear. The V and J ends lost 6 bases and 2 bases respectively, with 15 bases between them. Per the germline V gene, CDR1 is SGHRS and CDR2 is YFSETQ. The CDR3 totals 16 residues. This CDR3 is CASTHTGPTGANVLTF. CDR3 coding DNA: TGCGCCAGCACCCACACTGGGCCCACTGGGGCCAACGTCCTGACTTTC.

This chain links TRBV28 with TRBJ1-2; 8 bases line up with TRBD1. This CDR3 comprises 16 residues. Per the germline V gene, CDR1 is MDHEN and CDR2 is SYDVKM. Trimming took 3 bases from V and 4 from J; bases not matched to a gene: 10. CDR3 sequence (DNA): TGTGCCAGCAGTTTTGCCAGGGGGCGATTGGGCTATGGCTACACCTTC. This translates into CASSFARGRLGYGYTF.

The chain is built from TRBV9 and TRBJ1-1; D call uncertain. Germline V CDR1 and CDR2: SGDLS, YYNGEE. V lost 0 bases, J lost 4 bases, and 7 bases lay in between. The CDR3 contains 13 residues. Here the CDR3 DNA reads TGTGCCAGCAGCGTAGATTCGGGCACTGAAGCTTTCTTT. Translated, it gives CASSVDSGTEAFF.

The J gene is TRBJ2-4, the V gene TRBV30, with D perhaps TRBD2 (7 bases). The ends were cut back, 5 bases at V and 8 bases at J, with 19 bases in the middle. CDR1 is GTSNPN, CDR2 SVGIG, per germline (reference sequence). The CDR3 spans 14 residues. Here the CDR3 reads CAWGRGAVLDIQYF. The CDR3 DNA follows: TGTGCCTGGGGCCGGGGGGCCGTATTGGACATTCAGTACTTC.